The present entry profiles one TCR beta chain with its context. The sample originates from a study of blood T cell repertoires in COVID-19. Study-wide background: T cells, B-cell-depleted T cells, or PBMCs supplied cDNA or gDNA.

Germline V gene sequence: CDR1 MDHEN, CDR2 SYDVKM. There are 19 residues in the CDR3. The germline V and J ends were trimmed by 7 bases and 0 bases, with 25 bases remaining between them. Clones were sequenced by immunoSEQ multiplex PCR, and TCRdb holds only the in-frame ones, with some missing. Altogether approximately 200,000 clones are present, approximately 89% being singletons, with the ten largest covering 3.5% to 4.5%. The V and J genes are TRBV28 and TRBJ2-1; tentative D call: TRBD2 (6 bases). Sequenced material: peripheral blood. This TCR derives from a woman in her 30s with acute or convalescent COVID-19. CDR3 protein: CASNPFFSNSGYSYNEQFF. In DNA form, the CDR3 reads TGTGCCAGCAACCCTTTTTTTAGTAACAGCGGGTACTCCTACAATGAGCAGTTCTTC.